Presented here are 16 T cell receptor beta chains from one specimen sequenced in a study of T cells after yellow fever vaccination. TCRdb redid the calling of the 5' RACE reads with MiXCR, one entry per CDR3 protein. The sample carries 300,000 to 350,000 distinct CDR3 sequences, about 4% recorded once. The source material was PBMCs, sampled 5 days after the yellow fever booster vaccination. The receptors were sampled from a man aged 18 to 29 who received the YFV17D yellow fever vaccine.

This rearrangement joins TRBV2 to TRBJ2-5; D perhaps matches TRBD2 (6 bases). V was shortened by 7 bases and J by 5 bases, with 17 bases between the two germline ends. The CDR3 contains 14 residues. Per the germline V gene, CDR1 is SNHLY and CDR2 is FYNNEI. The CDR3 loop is CASMVALAMETQYF. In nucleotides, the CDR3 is TGTGCCAGCATGGTAGCCCTAGCGATGGAGACCCAGTACTTC.

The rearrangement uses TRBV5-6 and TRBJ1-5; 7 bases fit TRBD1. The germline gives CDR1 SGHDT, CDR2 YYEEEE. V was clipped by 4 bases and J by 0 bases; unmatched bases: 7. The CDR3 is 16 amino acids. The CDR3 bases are TGTGCCAGCAGCACTCAACAGGGGTATAGCAATCAGCCCCAGCATTTT. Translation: CASSTQQGYSNQPQHF.

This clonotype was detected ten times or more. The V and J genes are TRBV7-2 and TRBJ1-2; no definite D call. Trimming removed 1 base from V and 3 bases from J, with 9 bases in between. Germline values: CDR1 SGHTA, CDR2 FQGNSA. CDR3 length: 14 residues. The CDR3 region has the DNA TGTGCCAGCAGCTTAGTCACCTTAGACTATGGCTACACCTTC. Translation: CASSLVTLDYGYTF.

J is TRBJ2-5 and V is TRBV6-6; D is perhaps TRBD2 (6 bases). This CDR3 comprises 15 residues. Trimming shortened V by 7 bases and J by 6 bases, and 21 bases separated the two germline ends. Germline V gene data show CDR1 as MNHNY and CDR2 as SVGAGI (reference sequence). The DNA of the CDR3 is TGTGCCAGCATGGAGGGCCGCGGACGTGGGAAGACCCAGTACTTC. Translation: CASMEGRGRGKTQYF.

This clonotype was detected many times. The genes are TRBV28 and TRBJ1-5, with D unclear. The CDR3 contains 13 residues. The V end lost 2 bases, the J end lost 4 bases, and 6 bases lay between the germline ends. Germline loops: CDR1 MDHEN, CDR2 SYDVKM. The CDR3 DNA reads TGTGCCAGCAGTTTAGCGTCAAATCAGCCCCAGCATTTT. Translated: CASSLASNQPQHF.

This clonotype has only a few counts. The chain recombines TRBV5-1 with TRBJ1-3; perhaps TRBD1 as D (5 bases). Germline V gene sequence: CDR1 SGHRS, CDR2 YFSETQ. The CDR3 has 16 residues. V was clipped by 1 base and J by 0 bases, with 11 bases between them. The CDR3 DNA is TGCGCCAGCAGCTTGATCGGGACTCGCTCTGGAAACACCATATATTTT. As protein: CASSLIGTRSGNTIYF.

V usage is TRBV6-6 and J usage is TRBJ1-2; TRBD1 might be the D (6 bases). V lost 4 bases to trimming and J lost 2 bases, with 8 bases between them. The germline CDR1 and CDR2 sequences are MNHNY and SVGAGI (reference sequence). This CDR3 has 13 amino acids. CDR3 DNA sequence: TGTGCCAGCAGTTCGGGACACAACTATGGCTACACCTTC. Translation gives CASSSGHNYGYTF.

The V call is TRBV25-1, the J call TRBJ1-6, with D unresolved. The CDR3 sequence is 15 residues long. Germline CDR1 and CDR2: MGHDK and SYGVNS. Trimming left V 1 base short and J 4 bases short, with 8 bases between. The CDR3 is CASSEWADYNSPLHF. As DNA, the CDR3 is TGTGCCAGCAGTGAATGGGCAGATTATAATTCACCCCTCCACTTT.

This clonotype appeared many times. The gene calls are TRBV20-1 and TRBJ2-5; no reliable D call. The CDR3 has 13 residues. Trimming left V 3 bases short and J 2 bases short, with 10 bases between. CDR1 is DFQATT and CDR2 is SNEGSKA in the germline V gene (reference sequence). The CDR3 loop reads CSASARQQETQYF. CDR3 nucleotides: TGCAGTGCTAGTGCGCGGCAACAAGAGACCCAGTACTTC.

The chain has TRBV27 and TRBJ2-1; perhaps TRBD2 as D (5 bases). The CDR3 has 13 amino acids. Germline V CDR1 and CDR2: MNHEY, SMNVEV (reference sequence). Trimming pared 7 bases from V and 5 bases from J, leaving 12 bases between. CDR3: CASTRGRNNEQFF. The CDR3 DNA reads TGTGCCAGCACGCGTGGGAGAAACAATGAGCAGTTCTTC.

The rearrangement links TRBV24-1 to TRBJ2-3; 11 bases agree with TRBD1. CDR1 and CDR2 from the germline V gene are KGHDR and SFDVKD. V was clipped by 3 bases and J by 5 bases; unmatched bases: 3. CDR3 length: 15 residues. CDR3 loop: CATSDPDRGRDTQYF. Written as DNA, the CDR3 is TGTGCCACCAGTGATCCGGACAGGGGGCGAGATACGCAGTATTTT.

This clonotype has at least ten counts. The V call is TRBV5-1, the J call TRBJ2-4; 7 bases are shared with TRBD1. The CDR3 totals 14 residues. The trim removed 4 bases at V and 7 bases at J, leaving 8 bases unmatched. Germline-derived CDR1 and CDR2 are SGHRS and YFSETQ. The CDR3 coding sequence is TGCGCCAGCAGCCCAGGGACAGTTTCCAACATTCAGTACTTC. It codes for CASSPGTVSNIQYF.

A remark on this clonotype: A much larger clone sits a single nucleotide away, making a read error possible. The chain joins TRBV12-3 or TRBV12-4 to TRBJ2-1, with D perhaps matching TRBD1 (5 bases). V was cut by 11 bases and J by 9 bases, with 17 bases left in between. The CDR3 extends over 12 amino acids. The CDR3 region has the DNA TGTGCCTGCACCTCGACAGTCCTTGAGCAGTTCTTC. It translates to CACTSTVLEQFF.

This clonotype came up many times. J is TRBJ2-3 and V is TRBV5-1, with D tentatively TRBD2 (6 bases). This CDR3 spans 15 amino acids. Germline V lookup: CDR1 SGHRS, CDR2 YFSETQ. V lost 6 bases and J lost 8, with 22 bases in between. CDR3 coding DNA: TGCGCCAGCAAGTCGAGAGCTCCCGAGGAGGGTACGCAGTATTTT. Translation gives CASKSRAPEEGTQYF.

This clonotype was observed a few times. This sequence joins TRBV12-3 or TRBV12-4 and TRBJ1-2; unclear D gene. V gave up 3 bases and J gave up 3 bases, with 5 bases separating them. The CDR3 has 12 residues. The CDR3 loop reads CASSFADYGYTF. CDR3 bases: TGTGCCAGCAGTTTCGCAGACTATGGCTACACCTTC.

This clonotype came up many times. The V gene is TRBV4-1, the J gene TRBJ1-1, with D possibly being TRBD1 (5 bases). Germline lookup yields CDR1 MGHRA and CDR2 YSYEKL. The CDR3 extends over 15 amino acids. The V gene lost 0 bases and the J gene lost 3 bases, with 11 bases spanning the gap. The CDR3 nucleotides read TGCGCCAGCAGCCAAGATCTTGGGACCCACACTGAAGCTTTCTTT. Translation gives CASSQDLGTHTEAFF.